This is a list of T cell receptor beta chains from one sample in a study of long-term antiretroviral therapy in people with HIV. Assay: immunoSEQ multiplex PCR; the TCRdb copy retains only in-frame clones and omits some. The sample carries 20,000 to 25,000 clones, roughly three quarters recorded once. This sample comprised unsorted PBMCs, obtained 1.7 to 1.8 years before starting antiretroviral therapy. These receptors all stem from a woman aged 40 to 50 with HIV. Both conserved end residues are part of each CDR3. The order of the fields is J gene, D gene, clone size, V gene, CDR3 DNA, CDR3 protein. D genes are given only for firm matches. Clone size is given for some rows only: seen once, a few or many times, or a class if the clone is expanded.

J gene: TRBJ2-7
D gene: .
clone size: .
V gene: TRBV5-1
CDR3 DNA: TGCGCCAGCAGCTTCGACGGAGCCTACGAGCAGTACTTC
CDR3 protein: CASSFDGAYEQYF

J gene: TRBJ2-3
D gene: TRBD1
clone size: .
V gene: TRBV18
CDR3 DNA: TGTGCCAGCTCACTTGGGACAGTAGCCACAGATACGCAGTATTTT
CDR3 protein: CASSLGTVATDTQYF

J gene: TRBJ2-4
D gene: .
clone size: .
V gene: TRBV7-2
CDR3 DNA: TGTGCCAGCAGCCCGGCGGGGAGGGCCAAAAACATTCAGTACTTC
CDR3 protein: CASSPAGRAKNIQYF

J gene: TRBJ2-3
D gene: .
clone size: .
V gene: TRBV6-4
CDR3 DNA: TGTGCCAGCGCGCCTTTTGGCTCTAGCACAGATACGCAGTATTTT
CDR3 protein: CASAPFGSSTDTQYF

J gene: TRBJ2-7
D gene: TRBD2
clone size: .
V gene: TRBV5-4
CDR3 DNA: TGTGCCAGCAGGTCGGGACTAGGGACCTACGAGCAGTACTTC
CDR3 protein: CASRSGLGTYEQYF

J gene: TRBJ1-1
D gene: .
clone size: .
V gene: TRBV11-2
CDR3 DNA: TGTGCCAGCAGCTTTGGTAGTGAGGAAGCTTTCTTT
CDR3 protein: CASSFGSEEAFF

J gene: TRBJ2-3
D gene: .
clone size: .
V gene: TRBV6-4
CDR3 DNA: TGTGCCAGCAGTCTTAGCGGCTCTAGCACAGATACGCAGTATTTT
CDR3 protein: CASSLSGSSTDTQYF

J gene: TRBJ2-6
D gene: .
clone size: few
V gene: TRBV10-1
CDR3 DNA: TGCGCCAGCAGTGGGCTCTCAGGGTCTGGGGCCAACGTCCTGACTTTC
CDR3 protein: CASSGLSGSGANVLTF

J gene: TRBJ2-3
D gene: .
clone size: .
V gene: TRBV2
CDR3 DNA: TGTGCCAGCGATCAAGATACGCAGTATTTT
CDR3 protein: CASDQDTQYF

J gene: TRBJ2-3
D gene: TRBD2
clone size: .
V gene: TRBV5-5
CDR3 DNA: TGTGCCAGCCGCAATGGGGCTCTAGCGGGATATGATACGCAGTATTTT
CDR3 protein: CASRNGALAGYDTQYF

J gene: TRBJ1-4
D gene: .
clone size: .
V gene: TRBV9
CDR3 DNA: TGTGCCAGCAGCGCCGGGACGAGTGGGGAAAAACTGTTTTTT
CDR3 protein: CASSAGTSGEKLFF

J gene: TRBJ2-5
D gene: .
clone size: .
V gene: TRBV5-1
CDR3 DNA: TGCGCCAGCAGCTCCCAAGGAGGGGCGGAAGAGACCCAGTACTTC
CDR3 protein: CASSSQGGAEETQYF

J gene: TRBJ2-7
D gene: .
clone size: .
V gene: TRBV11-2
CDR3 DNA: TGTGCCAGCAGCCCAGCCGTTGGGGAAGAGCAGTACTTC
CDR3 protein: CASSPAVGEEQYF